This TCR beta chain was sequenced during a study of immune characterization of retroperitoneal liposarcoma. This clonotype was recorded at least ten times. MiXCR was run by TCRdb on the PCR reads, yielding one entry per CDR3 protein. The table has over 10,000 distinct CDR3 sequences, about half seen once; the top ten hold 12%. Per germline, CDR1 MNHNS and CDR2 SASEGT. The CDR3 extends over 12 amino acids. V lost 7 bases and J 10 bases, leaving 14 bases between the germline ends. The clonotype originates from a female donor with retroperitoneal liposarcoma. J is TRBJ2-1 and V is TRBV6-1; TRBD2 might be the D (5 bases). Sequenced: tumor tissue. The CDR3 nucleotides read TGTGCCAGCACGGGGATGGGATACGAGCAGTTCTTC. This sequence encodes CASTGMGYEQFF.